This T cell receptor (beta chain) was sequenced in a study of blood T cell repertoires in COVID-19. At the level of the study: Sites across the United States, Italy and Spain contributed samples from acute and convalescent COVID-19. The cDNA or gDNA used as material had been derived from T cells, B-cell-depleted T cells, or PBMCs.

Germline values: CDR1 SGHRS, CDR2 YFSETQ. This CDR3 contains 15 residues. V was pared by 0 bases and J by 6 bases, with 7 bases of the junction left unmatched. In the original processing: It was from reference gene primer amplification that nucleated cell counts were estimated. Sequenced by immunoSEQ multiplex PCR; TCRdb stores in-frame clones only, minus some. V, J and clone size derive from that table, while D and trimming were established from the DNA sequence. The sample lists tens of thousands of clones; around 90% were seen once. Material for sequencing was peripheral blood. This TCR was sampled from a human donor with active COVID-19. The donor label of this sample is uncertain. The J gene is TRBJ2-7, the V gene TRBV5-1, with TRBD2 identical over 9 bases. This CDR3 is CASSLASGNLLEQYF. The CDR3 DNA reads as TGCGCCAGCAGCTTGGCTAGCGGGAACCTCCTCGAGCAGTACTTC.